A selection of T cell receptor beta chains follows, all from one sample in a study of cytomegalovirus exposure and HLA in healthy donors. Sequencing was performed with immunoSEQ multiplex PCR; in TCRdb, only in-frame clones are kept and a portion is missing. The sample lists fewer than 150,000 clones, roughly 70% occurring once. The sequencing input was PBMCs. The source is a woman between 40 and 50 years old in good health and CMV-seropositive. Each CDR3 is given with its conserved first and last residue. D genes are given only for firm matches. Clone size is given for some rows only: seen once, a few or many times, or a class if the clone is expanded.

D: TRBD1
V: TRBV7-6
size: once
J: TRBJ2-6
DNA: TGTGCCAGCAGCTCCAGGTGGGAGCCCGGACAGGGCCTATCTGGGGCCAACGTCCTGACTTTC
CDR3: CASSSRWEPGQGLSGANVLTF

D: TRBD1
V: TRBV5-4
size: few
J: TRBJ2-7
DNA: TGTGCCAGCAGCCGCGGGACAGGGATTTACGAGCAGTACTTC
CDR3: CASSRGTGIYEQYF

D: TRBD1
V: TRBV18
size: few
J: TRBJ1-6
DNA: TGTGCCAGCTCATCGGGACAGCTCTCTCCGAATTCACCCCTCCACTTT
CDR3: CASSSGQLSPNSPLHF

D: -
V: TRBV9
size: -
J: TRBJ2-7
DNA: TGTGCCAGCAGCCCCTCCTCACAGGGCTCCTACGAGCAGTACTTC
CDR3: CASSPSSQGSYEQYF

D: -
V: TRBV29-1
size: -
J: TRBJ2-5
DNA: TGCAGCGTTGGAGGGGGATGGAATCAGGAGACCCAGTACTTC
CDR3: CSVGGGWNQETQYF

D: -
V: TRBV18
size: -
J: TRBJ1-2
DNA: TGTGCCAGCTCACCGCTTGGGCAAATTCGCAATCAAGCTAACTATGGCTACACCTTC
CDR3: CASSPLGQIRNQANYGYTF

D: -
V: TRBV7-2
size: -
J: TRBJ2-7
DNA: TGTGCCAGCAGCTTGGCAGACAGCCGGGTCTCCGAGCAGTACTTC
CDR3: CASSLADSRVSEQYF

D: -
V: TRBV7-2
size: few
J: TRBJ1-1
DNA: TGTGCCAGCAGCTCTCCAACAGGACGAACTATGAACACTGAAGCTTTCTTT
CDR3: CASSSPTGRTMNTEAFF

D: TRBD1
V: TRBV5-1
size: -
J: TRBJ2-7
DNA: TGCGCCAGCAGCTGGGACAGCCCCTCAGACAACGAGCAGTACTTC
CDR3: CASSWDSPSDNEQYF

D: TRBD1
V: TRBV10-3
size: -
J: TRBJ1-4
DNA: TGTGCCATCAGGACAGGGCTGGATGAAAAACTGTTTTTT
CDR3: CAIRTGLDEKLFF

D: TRBD2
V: TRBV29-1
size: -
J: TRBJ2-7
DNA: TGCAGCGCCCTAGCGGGAGTAGTGTCCTACGAGCAGTACTTC
CDR3: CSALAGVVSYEQYF

D: -
V: TRBV7-3
size: -
J: TRBJ2-1
DNA: TGTGCCAGCAGCCCCGGGGGAGCCAAGCCCAATGAGCAGTTCTTC
CDR3: CASSPGGAKPNEQFF

D: TRBD2
V: TRBV2
size: -
J: TRBJ2-3
DNA: TGTGCCTCACGGGAGGGGGGAGATACGCAGTATTTT
CDR3: CASREGGDTQYF

D: TRBD1
V: TRBV4-1
size: -
J: TRBJ2-7
DNA: TGCGCCAGCAGCCAAACCTATCGAGGACAGGGCGGCGAGCAGTACTTC
CDR3: CASSQTYRGQGGEQYF

D: TRBD2
V: TRBV19
size: -
J: TRBJ2-3
DNA: TGTGCCAGTAGTATGTGGCGGGGGTCGCGCACAGATACGCAGTATTTT
CDR3: CASSMWRGSRTDTQYF

D: TRBD1
V: TRBV10-2
size: once
J: TRBJ1-4
DNA: TGCGCCAGCAGGGGGACAGGCACTAATGAAAAACTGTTTTTT
CDR3: CASRGTGTNEKLFF

D: TRBD2
V: TRBV28
size: -
J: TRBJ2-7
DNA: TGCGCCAGCAGTGTCAGCGGGAGAGCCTACGAGCAGTACTTC
CDR3: CASSVSGRAYEQYF

D: -
V: TRBV2
size: -
J: TRBJ1-1
DNA: TGTGCCAGCAAGCGGTTGAACACTGAAGCTTTCTTT
CDR3: CASKRLNTEAFF

D: -
V: TRBV5-5
size: -
J: TRBJ1-1
DNA: TGTGCCAGCAGCTTGTGGCCGAACACTGAAGCTTTCTTT
CDR3: CASSLWPNTEAFF

D: TRBD2
V: TRBV4-2
size: -
J: TRBJ2-7
DNA: TGTGCCAGCAGCCAAGACCGACGGGCGGGGGGAGAAAGGGCCTACGAGCAGTACTTC
CDR3: CASSQDRRAGGERAYEQYF

D: -
V: TRBV18
size: -
J: TRBJ2-7
DNA: TGTGCCAGCTCACCGGTACACAGGGAAATCGAGCAGTACTTC
CDR3: CASSPVHREIEQYF

D: TRBD1
V: TRBV5-4
size: -
J: TRBJ1-2
DNA: TGTGCCAGCAGTATACAGGGGGCAGAGGGCTACACCTTC
CDR3: CASSIQGAEGYTF

D: -
V: TRBV15
size: once
J: TRBJ1-6
DNA: TGTGCCACCAGCAGAGGCGGACAGCTGATTAATTCACCCCTCCACTTT
CDR3: CATSRGGQLINSPLHF

D: TRBD1
V: TRBV27
size: -
J: TRBJ1-5
DNA: TGTGCCAGCAGTTCGCCGGGACAGGGGGGCAATCAGCCCCAGCATTTT
CDR3: CASSSPGQGGNQPQHF

D: TRBD1
V: TRBV9
size: few
J: TRBJ1-2
DNA: TGTGCCAGCAGCGTCGCAGGGGGTGGCTACACCTTC
CDR3: CASSVAGGGYTF

D: -
V: TRBV6-6
size: -
J: TRBJ2-1
DNA: TGTGCCAGCAGTTACGATAGGGTGAGGGGGTATGAGCAGTTCTTC
CDR3: CASSYDRVRGYEQFF

D: -
V: TRBV20-1
size: -
J: TRBJ1-1
DNA: TGCAGTGCTATAAACACTGAAGCTTTCTTT
CDR3: CSAINTEAFF

D: TRBD1
V: TRBV4-3
size: -
J: TRBJ1-2
DNA: TGCGCCAGCAGCCGCGGGGGGACAGCTCCTAACTATGGCTACACCTTC
CDR3: CASSRGGTAPNYGYTF

D: -
V: TRBV7-2
size: once
J: TRBJ2-7
DNA: TGTGCCAGCAGCTTAGGAGGGAACGGCTACGAGCAGTACTTC
CDR3: CASSLGGNGYEQYF

D: TRBD1
V: TRBV18
size: -
J: TRBJ1-2
DNA: TGTGCCAGCTCCGGGACAGAGAACTATGGCTACACCTTC
CDR3: CASSGTENYGYTF

D: TRBD1
V: TRBV10-1
size: -
J: TRBJ2-5
DNA: TGCGCCAGCCTTCGAGGGGGCCGGGAGACCCAGTACTTC
CDR3: CASLRGGRETQYF

D: TRBD1
V: TRBV5-1
size: once
J: TRBJ1-1
DNA: TGCGCCAGCAGCCGGCGGGCAGGGGGAGAGGGATTGGGGCTAAACACTGAAGCTTTCTTT
CDR3: CASSRRAGGEGLGLNTEAFF

D: -
V: TRBV7-2
size: -
J: TRBJ1-5
DNA: TGTGCCAGCAGCTTAGTCCGGGATAGCAATCAGCCCCAGCATTTT
CDR3: CASSLVRDSNQPQHF

D: -
V: TRBV11-1
size: -
J: TRBJ1-3
DNA: TGTGCCAGCAGCTTGGAGGGCCCGAACTCTGGAAACACCATATATTTT
CDR3: CASSLEGPNSGNTIYF

D: TRBD1
V: TRBV7-8
size: -
J: TRBJ1-1
DNA: TGTGCCAGCAGCCCAGGGGGTAGCAGGAACACTGAAGCTTTCTTT
CDR3: CASSPGGSRNTEAFF

D: -
V: TRBV6-1
size: -
J: TRBJ2-7
DNA: TGTGCCAGCAGTGAACGGTCGGGCTACGAGCAGTACTTC
CDR3: CASSERSGYEQYF

D: TRBD2
V: TRBV6-4
size: -
J: TRBJ2-1
DNA: TGTGCCAGCAGTAGGACTAGCGGTGACAATGAGCAGTTCTTC
CDR3: CASSRTSGDNEQFF

D: -
V: TRBV7-3
size: -
J: TRBJ1-3
DNA: TGTGCCAGCAGCTTAGGAGGGCCTTTCTCTGGAAACACCATATATTTT
CDR3: CASSLGGPFSGNTIYF

D: -
V: TRBV7-8
size: -
J: TRBJ2-1
DNA: TGTGCCAGCAGCACCATACAGCCGTTTTCCTACAATGAGCAGTTCTTC
CDR3: CASSTIQPFSYNEQFF

D: -
V: TRBV6-4
size: -
J: TRBJ1-2
DNA: TGTGCCAGCAGTGACTCCGCCGGCTATGGCTACACCTTC
CDR3: CASSDSAGYGYTF

D: -
V: TRBV7-6
size: -
J: TRBJ2-5
DNA: TGTGCCAGCAGCTTATTTGGAGGGGGCGAGACCCAGTACTTC
CDR3: CASSLFGGGETQYF

D: TRBD2
V: TRBV4-2
size: -
J: TRBJ2-1
DNA: TGTGCCAGCAGCCAAGGTACGGGACTAGGAAGTGAGCAGTTCTTC
CDR3: CASSQGTGLGSEQFF

D: -
V: TRBV7-9
size: once
J: TRBJ2-1
DNA: TGTTCCAGCAGCTTAGGTGGGAGGGGGATCTACAATGAGCAGTTCTTC
CDR3: CSSSLGGRGIYNEQFF

D: -
V: TRBV27
size: once
J: TRBJ2-1
DNA: TGTGCCAGCAGTAGGGGTTATGGGGACAATGAGCAGTTCTTC
CDR3: CASSRGYGDNEQFF

D: -
V: TRBV15
size: -
J: TRBJ1-2
DNA: TGTGCCACCAGCAGAGAGTACTCTTATGGCTACACCTTC
CDR3: CATSREYSYGYTF

D: -
V: TRBV6-1
size: -
J: TRBJ1-1
DNA: TGTGCCAGCAGAACGGGTGATTTGGCTTTCTTT
CDR3: CASRTGDLAFF

D: TRBD2
V: TRBV6-1
size: -
J: TRBJ2-5
DNA: TGTGCCAGCAGTGAAGGGACTAGCGGGATCCAAGAGACCCAGTACTTC
CDR3: CASSEGTSGIQETQYF

D: TRBD2
V: TRBV13
size: once
J: TRBJ2-3
DNA: TGTGCCAGCAGCCGTCCAGAACGTCTAGCGGGGCTCACAGATACGCAGTATTTT
CDR3: CASSRPERLAGLTDTQYF

D: -
V: TRBV5-4
size: -
J: TRBJ1-4
DNA: TGTGCCAGCAGCTTGGGGGGGGGAAATGAAAAACTGTTTTTT
CDR3: CASSLGGGNEKLFF

D: TRBD2
V: TRBV27
size: -
J: TRBJ2-7
DNA: TGTGCCAGCAGTTCCCTCCCCCCGGGACTAGCGGGAGTATTCTCCTACGAGCAGTACTTC
CDR3: CASSSLPPGLAGVFSYEQYF

D: -
V: TRBV5-6
size: -
J: TRBJ2-7
DNA: TGTGCCAGCAGCTTGACCCGGGACACTACCTACGAGCAGTACTTC
CDR3: CASSLTRDTTYEQYF

D: TRBD1
V: TRBV6-4
size: -
J: TRBJ1-2
DNA: TGTGCCAGCAGGCAGACAGGGGGAGGTCGGCTCACCTTC
CDR3: CASRQTGGGRLTF

D: TRBD1
V: TRBV6-6
size: -
J: TRBJ2-3
DNA: TGTGCCAGCAGCAGGACAGGGGAGACAGATACGCAGTATTTT
CDR3: CASSRTGETDTQYF

D: -
V: TRBV27
size: -
J: TRBJ2-1
DNA: TGTGCCAGCAGTTTCCTTGCAGACTCCTACAATGAGCAGTTCTTC
CDR3: CASSFLADSYNEQFF

D: -
V: TRBV4-2
size: -
J: TRBJ1-1
DNA: TGTGCCAGCAGCCAAGAGTCACGGTTGAACACTGAAGCTTTCTTT
CDR3: CASSQESRLNTEAFF

D: TRBD2
V: TRBV12-5
size: -
J: TRBJ2-5
DNA: TGTGCTAGTGGAGAAGGGCTAGCGGGGCAAGAGACCCAGTACTTC
CDR3: CASGEGLAGQETQYF

D: TRBD2
V: TRBV29-1
size: -
J: TRBJ2-1
DNA: TGCAGCGTTGAGGGGACTAGCGGGAGTGGGGCCTACAATGAGCAGTTCTTC
CDR3: CSVEGTSGSGAYNEQFF

D: -
V: TRBV5-1
size: -
J: TRBJ1-1
DNA: TGCGCCAGCAGTCCAGGGGCTGACCTTGGTGCTTTCTTT
CDR3: CASSPGADLGAFF

D: -
V: TRBV4-1
size: -
J: TRBJ1-2
DNA: TGCGCCAGCAGCCAAGGTCGGGGGGGGACCCTCTATGGCTACACCTTC
CDR3: CASSQGRGGTLYGYTF

D: -
V: TRBV7-9
size: -
J: TRBJ2-2
DNA: TGTGCCAGCAGCTTTAGCGGGAACACCGGGGAGCTGTTTTTT
CDR3: CASSFSGNTGELFF